This T cell receptor (beta chain) was found in a study of blood T cell repertoires in COVID-19. Study at large: Donors in the United States, Italy and Spain gave samples during acute or convalescent COVID-19. Sources were T cells, B-cell-depleted T cells, or PBMCs; the material itself was cDNA or gDNA.

Per germline, CDR1 SGHDN and CDR2 FVKESK. The length of the CDR3 is 21 residues. Trimming at V came to 4 bases and at J to 0 bases, leaving 19 bases not matched to a gene. In the authors' methods: Amplification from reference gene primers served as the basis for estimated nucleated cell counts. Generated by immunoSEQ multiplex PCR, the TCRdb table keeps only in-frame clones and is missing some. The D gene and trimming were derived from the DNA, and the V and J assignments and clone size from that table. The sample comprises 95,000 to 150,000 clones, roughly 89% of which are singletons, and about 2% rests with the top ten.

The receptor was isolated from a woman aged 50 to 65 with acute or convalescent COVID-19. Sequencing used peripheral blood. The chain recombines TRBV14 with TRBJ2-2; TRBD2 aligns across 8 bases. CDR3 DNA: TGTGCCAGCAGCCTACCAGCGGGGGAGAAACCGCACTATCCGAACACCGGGGAGCTGTTTTTT. Translating it yields CASSLPAGEKPHYPNTGELFF.